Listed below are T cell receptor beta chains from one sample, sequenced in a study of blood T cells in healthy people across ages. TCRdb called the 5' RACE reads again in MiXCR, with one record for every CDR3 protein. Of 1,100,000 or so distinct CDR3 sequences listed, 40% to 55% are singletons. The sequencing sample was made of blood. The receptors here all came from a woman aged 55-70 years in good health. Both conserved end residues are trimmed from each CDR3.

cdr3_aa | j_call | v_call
ASSFTGTAEAF | TRBJ1-1 | TRBV7-2
ASSGTKQNIQY | TRBJ2-4 | TRBV6-1
AISREGQGYYNEQY | - | TRBV10-3
ASSYAAPGQGIGANVLT | TRBJ2-6 | TRBV6-5
ASSAATPYEQY | TRBJ2-7 | TRBV10-1
STGTSGPTEQF | TRBJ2-1 | TRBV20-1
ASSSPGEGEEAQY | TRBJ2-5 | TRBV12-3/TRBV12-4
ASSVAPGARNSPLH | TRBJ1-6 | TRBV9
AWTVNTEAF | TRBJ1-1 | TRBV30
ASSLVFHEQY | TRBJ2-7 | TRBV12-3/TRBV12-4
ASSLAETGWSEAF | TRBJ1-1 | TRBV5-1
ASSLATSASYEQY | TRBJ2-7 | TRBV11-1
ASTRTGVPHEQY | TRBJ2-7 | TRBV12-3/TRBV12-4
ASSSTGKQF | TRBJ2-1 | TRBV5-1
ASGLPRSQGQSPIQY | TRBJ2-4 | TRBV12-5
ASGDSFSPLH | TRBJ1-6 | TRBV6-6
ASSLGPGTDTQY | TRBJ2-3 | TRBV7-2
ASSYSKGAGTPQETQY | TRBJ2-5 | TRBV6-5
SVEDSRAGAVTSQETQY | TRBJ2-5 | TRBV29-1
SARFFASGRHNEQF | TRBJ2-1 | TRBV20-1